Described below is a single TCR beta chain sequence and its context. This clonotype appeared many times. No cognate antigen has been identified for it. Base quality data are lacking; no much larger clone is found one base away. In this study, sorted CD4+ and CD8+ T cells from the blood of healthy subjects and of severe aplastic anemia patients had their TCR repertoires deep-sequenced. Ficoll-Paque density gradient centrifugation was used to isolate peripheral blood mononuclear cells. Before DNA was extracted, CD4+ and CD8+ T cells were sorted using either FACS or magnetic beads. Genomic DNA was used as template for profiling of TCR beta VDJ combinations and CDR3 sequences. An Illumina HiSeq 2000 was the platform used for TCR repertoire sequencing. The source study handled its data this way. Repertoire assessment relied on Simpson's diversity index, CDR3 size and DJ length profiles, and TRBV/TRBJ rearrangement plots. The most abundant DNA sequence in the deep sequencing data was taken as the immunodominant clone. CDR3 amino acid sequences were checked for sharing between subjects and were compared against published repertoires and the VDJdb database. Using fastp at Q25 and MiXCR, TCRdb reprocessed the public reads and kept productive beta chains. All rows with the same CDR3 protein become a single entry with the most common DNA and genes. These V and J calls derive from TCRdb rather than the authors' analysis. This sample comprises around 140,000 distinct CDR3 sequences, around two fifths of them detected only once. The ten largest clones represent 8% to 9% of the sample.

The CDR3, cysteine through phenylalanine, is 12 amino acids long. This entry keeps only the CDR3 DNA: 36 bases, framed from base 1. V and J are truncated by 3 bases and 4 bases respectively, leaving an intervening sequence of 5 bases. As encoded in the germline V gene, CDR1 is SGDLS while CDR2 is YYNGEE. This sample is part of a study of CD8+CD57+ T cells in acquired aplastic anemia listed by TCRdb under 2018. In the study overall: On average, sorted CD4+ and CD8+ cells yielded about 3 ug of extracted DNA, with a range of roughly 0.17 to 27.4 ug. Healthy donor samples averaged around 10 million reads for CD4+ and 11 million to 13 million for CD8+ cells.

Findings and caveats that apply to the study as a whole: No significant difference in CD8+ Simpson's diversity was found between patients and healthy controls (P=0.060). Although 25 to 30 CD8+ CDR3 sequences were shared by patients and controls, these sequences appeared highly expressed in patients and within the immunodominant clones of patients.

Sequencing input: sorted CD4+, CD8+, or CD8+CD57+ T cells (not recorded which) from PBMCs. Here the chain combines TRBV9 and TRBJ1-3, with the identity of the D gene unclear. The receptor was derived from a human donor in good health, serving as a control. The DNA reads TGTGCCAGCAGCGAAACAGGAAACACCATATATTTT. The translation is CASSETGNTIYF.